The T cell receptor (beta chain) under discussion was sequenced for a study of shared clonotypes between healthy human individuals. Sequencing was performed with immunoSEQ multiplex PCR; in TCRdb, only in-frame clones are kept and a portion is missing. The data contain 2 million to 2.5 million clones, 80% to 95% of them seen just once; the ten biggest clones take up around 0.4%. Germline assignment: CDR1 KGHSH and CDR2 LQKENI. V was trimmed by 2 bases and J by 4 bases, leaving 17 bases between them. This CDR3 has 16 amino acids. This TCR derives from a man aged 18 to 35 in good health. Some clones in this sample may be carry-over from other donors' samples. J is TRBJ1-1 and V is TRBV18; D might be TRBD1 (5 bases). Sequencing was performed on naive CD4+ T cells from PBMCs. Documented subset: CD45RA+ positively selected. The chain's CDR3 is CASSPIGEGLGTEAFF. For the CDR3, the DNA is TGTGCCAGCTCACCAATCGGCGAGGGGCTTGGCACTGAAGCTTTCTTT.